The present T cell receptor beta chain was sequenced within a study of shared clonotypes between healthy human individuals. This clone was counted once. The target antigen is unknown. Notes on the study in general: Few donors restricted represented genetic and exposure-history diversity. In four donors, around 5% of naive CD4 clonotypes appeared in common.

Genomic DNA of each subset was evenly split across several immunoSEQ plates. Original processing notes: ImmunoSEQ yielded junction-only sequences lacking quality scores, so filtering differed. Data came from immunoSEQ multiplex PCR; TCRdb stores just in-frame clones and leaves some out. The D gene and trimming were derived from the DNA, and the V and J assignments and clone size from that table. The sample records under 1,900,000 clones, 98% to 99% being singletons. Sequencing was performed on naive CD4+ T cells sorted from blood. Subset noted: CD45RA+ positively selected. This receptor was taken from a man younger than 40 in good health.

The CDR3 DNA reads TGTGCCTGGAGTGCCGGACTAGCGGGCTCCTACGAGCAGTACTTC. Its translation is CAWSAGLAGSYEQYF. This sequence joins TRBV30 and TRBJ2-7; TRBD2 matches at 11 bases. J lost 0 bases, V lost 1 base, and 2 bases had no gene match. The CDR3 sequence is 15 residues long. Germline assignment: CDR1 GTSNPN and CDR2 SVGIG (reference sequence). The whole variable domain, remainder taken from reference TRBV30 and TRBJ2-7, is SQTIHQWPATLVQPVGSPLSLECTVEGTSNPNLYWYRQAAGRGLQLLFYSVGIGQISSEVPQNLSASRPQDRQFILSSKKLLLSDSGFYLCAWSAGLAGSYEQYFGPGTRLTVT.